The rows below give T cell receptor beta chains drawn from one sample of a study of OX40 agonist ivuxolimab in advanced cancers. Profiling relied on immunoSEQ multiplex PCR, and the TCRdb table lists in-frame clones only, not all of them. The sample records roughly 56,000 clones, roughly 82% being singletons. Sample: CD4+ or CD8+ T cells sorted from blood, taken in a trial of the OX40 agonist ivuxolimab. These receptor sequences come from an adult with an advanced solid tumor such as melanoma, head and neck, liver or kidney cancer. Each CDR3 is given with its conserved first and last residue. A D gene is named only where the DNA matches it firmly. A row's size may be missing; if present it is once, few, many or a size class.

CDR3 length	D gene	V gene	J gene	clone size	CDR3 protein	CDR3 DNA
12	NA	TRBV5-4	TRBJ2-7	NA	CASSPQGGEQYF	TGTGCCAGCAGCCCACAGGGAGGCGAGCAGTACTTC
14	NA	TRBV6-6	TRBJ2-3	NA	CASSYSFRTDTQYF	TGTGCCAGCAGTTACTCGTTTCGCACAGATACGCAGTATTTT
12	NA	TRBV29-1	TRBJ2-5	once	CSAEPGQETQYF	TGCAGCGCTGAGCCAGGCCAGGAGACCCAGTACTTC
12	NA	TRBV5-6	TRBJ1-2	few	CASTRDSYGYTF	TGTGCCAGCACCAGAGACAGCTATGGCTACACCTTC
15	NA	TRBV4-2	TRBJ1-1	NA	CASSLWGRANTEAFF	TGTGCCAGCAGCTTGTGGGGCAGGGCGAACACTGAAGCTTTCTTT
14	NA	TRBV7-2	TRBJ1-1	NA	CASSPHTQGTEAFF	TGTGCCAGCAGCCCGCATACTCAGGGAACTGAAGCTTTCTTT
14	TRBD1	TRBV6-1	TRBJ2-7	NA	CASSIRTGTYEQYF	TGTGCCAGCAGTATCCGGACAGGAACCTACGAGCAGTACTTC
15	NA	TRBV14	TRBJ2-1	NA	CASSPRGWPNHEQFF	TGTGCCAGCAGCCCGAGAGGGTGGCCGAACCATGAGCAGTTCTTC
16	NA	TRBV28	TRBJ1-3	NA	CASSLGSISSGNTIYF	TGTGCCAGCAGCCTGGGGTCCATTAGCTCTGGAAACACCATATATTTT
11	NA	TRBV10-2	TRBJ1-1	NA	CASSGSLEAFF	TGCGCCAGCAGCGGGAGCCTTGAAGCTTTCTTT
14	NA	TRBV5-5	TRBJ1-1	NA	CASSPRWGVAEAFF	TGTGCCAGCAGCCCCAGGTGGGGGGTGGCTGAAGCTTTCTTT
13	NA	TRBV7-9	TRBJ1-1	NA	CASSWDMKTEAFF	TGTGCCAGCAGCTGGGACATGAAGACTGAAGCTTTCTTT
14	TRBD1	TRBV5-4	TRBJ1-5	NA	CASGLQGRYQPQHF	TGTGCCAGCGGGTTACAGGGGAGATATCAGCCCCAGCATTTT
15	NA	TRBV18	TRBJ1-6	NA	CASSPSGGEGSPLHF	TGTGCCAGCTCACCAAGTGGAGGGGAAGGGTCACCCCTCCACTTT
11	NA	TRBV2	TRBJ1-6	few	CASSDAAPLHF	TGTGCCAGCAGTGATGCCGCACCCCTCCACTTT
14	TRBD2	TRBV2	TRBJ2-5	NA	CASETSGGRKTQYF	TGTGCCAGCGAGACTAGCGGGGGTAGAAAGACCCAGTACTTC
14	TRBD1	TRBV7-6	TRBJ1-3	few	CASSLGTGEHTIYF	TGTGCCAGCAGCCTCGGGACAGGGGAACACACCATATATTTT
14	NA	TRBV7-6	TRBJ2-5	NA	CASSSVRGQETQYF	TGTGCCAGCAGCTCCGTGCGGGGCCAAGAGACCCAGTACTTC
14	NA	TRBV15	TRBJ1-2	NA	CATSRDYGIYGYTF	TGTGCCACCAGCAGAGATTACGGGATCTATGGCTACACCTTC
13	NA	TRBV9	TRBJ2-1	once	CASSPRTYNEQFF	TGTGCCAGCAGCCCCCGGACCTACAATGAGCAGTTCTTC